This T cell receptor beta chain is from a study of T cells expressing NK-cell markers. Germline CDR1 and CDR2: MNHEY and SMNVEV (reference sequence). The CDR3 loop spans 12 amino acids. With the 5' RACE reads reprocessed, TCRdb shows one record per CDR3 protein and no DNA. In all, the sample yields some 190,000 distinct CDR3 sequences. The specimen sequenced was blood T cells: a sorted CD56 or NKG2C T cell subset, CD4+ or CD8+ T cells, or bulk PBMC T cells (not recorded which). This receptor was taken from a man aged 18-70 years in good health. This rearrangement joins TRBV27 to TRBJ1-1; there is no DNA to check the TCRdb D call of TRBD1. This CDR3 reads CASSSGRSGAFF.